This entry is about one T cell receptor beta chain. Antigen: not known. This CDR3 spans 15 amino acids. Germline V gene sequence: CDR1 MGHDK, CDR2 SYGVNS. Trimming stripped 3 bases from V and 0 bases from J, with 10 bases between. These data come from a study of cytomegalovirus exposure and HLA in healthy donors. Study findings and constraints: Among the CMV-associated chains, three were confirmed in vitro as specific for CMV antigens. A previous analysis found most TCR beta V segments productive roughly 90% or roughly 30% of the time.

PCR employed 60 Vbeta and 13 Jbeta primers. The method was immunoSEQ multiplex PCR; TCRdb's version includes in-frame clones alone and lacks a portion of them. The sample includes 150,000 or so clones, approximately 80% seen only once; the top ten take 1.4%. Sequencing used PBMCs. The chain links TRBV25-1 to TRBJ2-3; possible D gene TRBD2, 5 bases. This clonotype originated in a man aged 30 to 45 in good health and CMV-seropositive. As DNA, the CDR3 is TGTGCCAGCAGTGATAGCGAGGGTAGCACAGATACGCAGTATTTT. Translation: CASSDSEGSTDTQYF. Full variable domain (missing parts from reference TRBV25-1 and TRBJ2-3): EADIYQTPRYLVIGTGKKITLECSQTMGHDKMYWYQQDPGMELHLIHYSYGVNSTEKGDLSSESTVSRIRTEHFPLTLESARPSHTSQYLCASSDSEGSTDTQYFGPGTRLTVL.